These 27 T cell receptor beta chains were sequenced from one sample in a study of blood T cell repertoires in COVID-19. The assay was immunoSEQ multiplex PCR, and TCRdb's table has in-frame clones only and misses some. The table shows 190,000 or so clones, with more than 75% occurring only once. The sequenced sample was peripheral blood. All receptors come from a man in his forties with active or convalescent COVID-19.

In nucleotides, the CDR3 is TGCGCCAGCAGCTTGGGTGTCTCTAACTATGGCTACACCTTC. This sequence encodes CASSLGVSNYGYTF. This rearrangement joins TRBV5-1 to TRBJ1-2; no firm D call. Between the trimmed V and J ends, which lost 0 bases and 0 bases, there was a span of 6 bases. The CDR3 is made up of 14 amino acids. Germline V gives CDR1 SGHRS, CDR2 YFSETQ.

This sequence joins TRBV28 and TRBJ1-3; D is perhaps TRBD1 (6 bases). V was trimmed by 8 bases and J by 0 bases, leaving 17 bases between them. CDR3 length: 16 residues. Germline lookup yields CDR1 MDHEN and CDR2 SYDVKM. This CDR3 reads CASSPSGASSGNTIYF. CDR3 DNA: TGTGCCAGCTCCCCGTCAGGGGCCAGCTCTGGAAACACCATATATTTT.

The chain joins TRBV4-3 to TRBJ1-2; D unclear. Germline CDR1 reads LGHNA; CDR2 reads YSLEER. The CDR3 loop spans 13 amino acids. Trimming shortened V by 4 bases and J by 7 bases, and 13 bases separated the two germline ends. CDR3 region: CASSRRNEGGYTF. CDR3 nucleotides: TGCGCCAGCAGCCGCAGAAACGAGGGTGGCTACACCTTC.

The rearrangement joins TRBV5-1 to TRBJ1-1; maybe TRBD1 (5 bases). The germline V gene encodes CDR1 SGHRS and CDR2 YFSETQ. The CDR3 is 15 amino acids. The V end was cut by 1 base, the J end by 3 bases, with 13 bases between. The CDR3 sequence: CASSLRVGGDTEAFF. DNA of the CDR3: TGCGCCAGCAGCTTGCGGGTAGGAGGGGACACTGAAGCTTTCTTT.

The V gene is TRBV6-5, the J gene TRBJ1-6; D perhaps matches TRBD1 (6 bases). Looked up from germline, CDR1 is MNHEY and CDR2 is SVGAGI. The CDR3 covers 14 residues. Trimming shortened V by 7 bases and J by 5 bases, and 12 bases separated the two germline ends. The CDR3 DNA reads TGTGCCAGCACCCAGACAGGAGATAATTCACCCCTCCACTTT. This gives the protein CASTQTGDNSPLHF.

This chain connects TRBV3-1 (or the pseudogene TRBV3-2) to TRBJ1-1, with unresolved D. The CDR3 totals 13 residues. Germline CDR1 reads LGHDT; CDR2 reads YNNKEL (reference sequence). V was cut by 1 base and J by 5 bases, with 8 bases left in between. DNA for the CDR3: TGTGCCAGCAGCCAAGTCGCGGGTACTGAAGCTTTCTTT. It codes for CASSQVAGTEAFF.

V and J are TRBV5-4 and TRBJ2-7; 7 bases map to TRBD1. V shed 4 bases and J 4 bases; nucleotides not matched to a gene: 14. The germline CDR1 and CDR2 sequences are SGHNT and YYREEE (reference sequence). The CDR3 consists of 16 residues. CDR3 in amino acids: CASSPTTGKGIYEQYF. DNA of the CDR3: TGTGCCAGCAGCCCTACGACAGGGAAGGGAATATACGAGCAGTACTTC.

This clone showed up just once. The genes are TRBV6-2 or TRBV6-3 and TRBJ2-1; the D call may be TRBD1 or TRBD2 (6 bases each). V lost 6 bases, J lost 2 bases, and 11 bases lay in between. Germline-derived CDR1 and CDR2 are MNHEY and SVGEGT. There are 14 residues in the CDR3. In DNA form, the CDR3 reads TGTGCCAGCAGCCCGGGGGCCGCCTACAATGAGCAGTTCTTC. Translating gives CASSPGAAYNEQFF.

The chain employs TRBV5-6 and TRBJ1-3, with 11 positions matching TRBD1. Germline values: CDR1 SGHDT, CDR2 YYEEEE. CDR3 length equals 16 residues. The J segment lost 3 bases and the V segment lost 5 bases, leaving 7 bases of the junction unmatched. The CDR3 nucleotides are TGTGCCAGCAGGAGGACAGGGGGCGCGAATGGAAACACCATATATTTT. As protein: CASRRTGGANGNTIYF. The full variable domain, with the rest looked up from reference TRBV5-6 and TRBJ1-3, is DAGVTQSPTHLIKTRGQQVTLRCSPKSGHDTVSWYQQALGQGPQFIFQYYEEEERQRGNFPDRFSGHQFPNYSSELNVNALLLGDSALYLCASRRTGGANGNTIYFGEGSWLTVV.

This clone was found once. The rearrangement uses TRBV6-5 and TRBJ1-1, with 7 bases that match TRBD1. The germline V gene encodes CDR1 MNHEY and CDR2 SVGAGI. CDR3 length equals 15 residues. Trimming cost V 6 bases and J 4 bases; bases outside gene matches: 11. The CDR3 here is CASSPLTGTSTEAFF. The DNA for the CDR3 is TGTGCCAGCAGCCCCCTGACAGGGACCAGCACTGAAGCTTTCTTT.

This clone turned up a few times. J is TRBJ1-6 and V is TRBV2, with 7 bases lining up with TRBD1. The V gene end was trimmed by 1 base and the J gene end by 5 bases; junction bases not matched to a gene: 2. Germline V gene data show CDR1 as SNHLY and CDR2 as FYNNEI. The CDR3 consists of 15 residues. CDR3: CASSEDRGNNSPLHF. CDR3 nucleotide sequence: TGTGCCAGCAGTGAAGACAGGGGTAATAATTCACCCCTCCACTTT.

The rearrangement links TRBV29-1 to TRBJ2-3; 9 bases agree with TRBD1. The ends lost 1 base at V and 7 bases at J; junction bases unmatched: 6. In germline, CDR1 is SQVTM, CDR2 ANQGSEA. The CDR3 is made up of 14 amino acids. The CDR3 region is CSVEGDRVLYTQYF. The CDR3, as DNA: TGCAGCGTTGAAGGGGACAGGGTTTTATATACGCAGTATTTT.

The rearrangement joins TRBV20-1 to TRBJ2-1; a possible D gene is TRBD2 (6 bases). There are 14 residues in the CDR3. Looked up from germline, CDR1 is DFQATT and CDR2 is SNEGSKA (reference sequence). V lost 3 bases to trimming and J lost 9 bases, with 18 bases between them. The CDR3 DNA reads as TGCAGTGCTAGTGGTGGGACTTTCCGAGGTGAGCAGTTCTTC. Its translation is CSASGGTFRGEQFF.

The chain couples TRBV11-2 to TRBJ1-4, with D maybe TRBD1 (5 bases). The CDR3 loop spans 12 amino acids. The V and J ends lost 5 bases and 7 bases respectively, with 8 bases between them. The germline V gene encodes CDR1 SGHAT and CDR2 FQNNGV. CDR3 nucleotide sequence: TGTGCCAGCAGCGACAGTCTTGAAAAACTGTTTTTT. It specifies CASSDSLEKLFF.

In this sample, this clone turned up a few times. The V and J genes are TRBV4-1 and TRBJ1-2; TRBD1 is a possible D gene (5 bases). The CDR3 loop spans 15 amino acids. CDR1 and CDR2 (germline): MGHRA, YSYEKL. V was shortened by 4 bases and J by 0 bases, with 12 bases between the two germline ends. The CDR3 is CASSREGRPNYGYTF. As DNA, the CDR3 is TGCGCCAGCAGCCGAGAGGGGCGACCTAACTATGGCTACACCTTC.

This clone has only one observation. The CDR3 loop reads CASSQGRTGDYTF. For the CDR3, the DNA is TGTGCCAGCTCACAAGGGCGGACAGGGGACTACACCTTC. The rearrangement links TRBV18 to TRBJ1-2; 9 nucleotides align to TRBD1. Per germline, CDR1 KGHSH and CDR2 LQKENI. The CDR3 consists of 13 residues. The trim removed 4 bases at V and 10 bases at J, leaving 7 bases unmatched. The whole variable domain, remainder taken from reference TRBV18 and TRBJ1-2, is NAGVMQNPRHLVRRRGQEARLRCSPMKGHSHVYWYRQLPEEGLKFMVYLQKENIIDESGMPKERFSAEFPKEGPSILRIQQVVRGDSAAYFCASSQGRTGDYTFGSGTRLTVV.

The rearrangement uses TRBV6-5 and TRBJ2-2, with D unresolved. V lost 6 bases, J lost 5 bases, and 10 bases lay in between. Germline CDR1 MNHEY, CDR2 SVGAGI. The CDR3 length is 13 residues. CDR3 protein: CASSQPRTGELFF. Here the CDR3 DNA reads TGTGCCAGCAGCCAGCCGAGGACCGGGGAGCTGTTTTTT.

V gene TRBV7-9 combines with J gene TRBJ2-5, with D possibly being TRBD1 (5 bases). V lost 2 bases and J lost 5, with 12 bases in between. This CDR3 region has 14 residues. Germline loops: CDR1 SEHNR, CDR2 FQNEAQ (reference sequence). CDR3 DNA: TGTGCCAGCAGCTTAAAAGGGGCTTCGGAGACCCAGTACTTC. Its translation: CASSLKGASETQYF.

This clone was seen once. The rearrangement links TRBV28 to TRBJ1-2; 10 bases map to TRBD1. V shed 4 bases and J 3 bases; nucleotides not matched to a gene: 11. Germline CDR1 is MDHEN and CDR2 is SYDVKM. The CDR3 extends over 17 amino acids. The CDR3 coding sequence is TGTGCCAGCAGTTCCCCTAGAGGGACAGGGGTCGACTATGGCTACACCTTC. Its translation is CASSSPRGTGVDYGYTF.

The gene calls are TRBV25-1 and TRBJ2-1, with 10 bases that match TRBD2. V shed 7 bases, J shed 5 bases, and the junction held 2 bases outside the gene matches. Germline lookup yields CDR1 MGHDK and CDR2 SYGVNS. There are 13 residues in the CDR3. CDR3 amino acids: CASTLAGDNEQFF. CDR3 coding DNA: TGTGCCAGCACCCTAGCGGGGGACAATGAGCAGTTCTTC.

The CDR3 coding sequence is TGTGCCAGCAGTCCAAAGAGGGTTGCCAAAAACATTCAGTACTTC. It is translated as CASSPKRVAKNIQYF. This chain connects TRBV6-5 to TRBJ2-4, with D perhaps matching TRBD2 (5 bases). The germline V and J ends were trimmed by 5 bases and 1 base, with 12 bases remaining between them. Germline V CDR1 and CDR2: MNHEY, SVGAGI. The CDR3 covers 15 residues.

This clone was picked up one time. The chain has TRBV18 and TRBJ2-2, with a weak D call TRBD1 (5 bases). V lost 2 bases and J lost 2, with 6 bases in between. Germline V lookup: CDR1 KGHSH, CDR2 LQKENI. This CDR3 region has 14 residues. The CDR3 here is CASSPGANTGELFF. In nucleotides, the CDR3 is TGTGCCAGCTCACCAGGGGCAAACACCGGGGAGCTGTTTTTT.

The V and J genes are TRBV19 and TRBJ1-1, with D possibly being TRBD1 (6 bases). Trimming took off 6 bases at V and 4 bases at J, with 18 bases between the two ends. CDR1 LNHDA and CDR2 SQIVND come from the germline V gene (reference sequence). This CDR3 is built from 15 residues. DNA of the CDR3: TGTGCCAGTAGGAGCCTTACCCAGGGGCGCACTGAAGCTTTCTTT. This encodes CASRSLTQGRTEAFF.

The chain employs TRBV7-2 and TRBJ1-2, with D perhaps matching TRBD1 (6 bases). The CDR3 runs 14 residues. In germline, CDR1 is SGHTA, CDR2 FQGNSA. V lost 3 bases, J lost 8 bases, and 16 bases lay in between. CDR3: CASSLIQGWGGYTF. The CDR3 DNA follows: TGTGCCAGCAGCTTGATACAGGGCTGGGGGGGCTACACCTTC.

With regard to this clone: The junction departs from the called germline gene at one end, perhaps through a read error. This chain connects TRBV4-1 to TRBJ1-1, with no clear D. The length of the CDR3 is 12 residues. The germline V gene has CDR1 MGHRA and CDR2 YSYEKL. CDR3 DNA: TGCGCCAGCAGTCAAGGCGGGTCTGAAGCTTTCTTT. It translates to CASSQGGSEAFF.

This chain uses TRBV7-9 with TRBJ2-7; 9 positions match TRBD1. Germline V gene data show CDR1 as SEHNR and CDR2 as FQNEAQ (reference sequence). This CDR3 comprises 13 residues. J lost 5 bases, V lost 7 bases, and 6 bases had no gene match. Written as DNA, the CDR3 is TGTGCCAGCATGGGACAGGGTATACACGAGCAGTACTTC. Its translation: CASMGQGIHEQYF. Full variable domain (remainder filled in from reference TRBV7-9 and TRBJ2-7): DTGVSQNPRHKITKRGQNVTFRCDPISEHNRLYWYRQTLGQGPEFLTYFQNEAQLEKSRLLSDRFSAERPKGSFSTLEIQRTEQGDSAMYLCASMGQGIHEQYFGPGTRLTVT.

The V gene is TRBV24-1, the J gene TRBJ2-2; TRBD1 matches at 7 bases. Germline-derived CDR1 and CDR2 are KGHDR and SFDVKD. Trimming removed 1 base from V and 2 bases from J; junction bases left unmatched: 9. CDR3 length: 18 amino acids. The CDR3 nucleotides read TGTGCCACCAGTGATTTCCCCAACACAGGGGCCAACACCGGGGAGCTGTTTTTT. It is translated as CATSDFPNTGANTGELFF.